These 3 T cell receptor beta chains originate from one sample sequenced in a study of somatic mutations in cytotoxic T cells in rheumatoid arthritis. Measured with immunoSEQ multiplex PCR; TCRdb has only the in-frame clones, and not every one. The data contain under 12,000 clones, around 80% of them singletons. The sequenced sample consisted of CD8+ T cells sorted from blood. All receptors come from a woman aged 60-75 years with rheumatoid arthritis.

This clone was counted a single time. This rearrangement joins TRBV6-1 to TRBJ2-1, with 10 positions matching TRBD2. The CDR3 extends over 15 amino acids. Germline assignment: CDR1 MNHNS and CDR2 SASEGT. Trimming at V came to 6 bases and at J to 2 bases, leaving 4 bases not matched to a gene. The CDR3 protein is CASSPSGRAYNEQFF. The CDR3 DNA reads TGTGCCAGCAGCCCGAGCGGGAGGGCCTACAATGAGCAGTTCTTC.

J is TRBJ1-5 and V is TRBV6-1; 7 positions agree with TRBD1. The J segment lost 7 bases and the V segment lost 4 bases, leaving 10 bases of the junction unmatched. The V gene's germline CDR1 is MNHNS and CDR2 SASEGT. CDR3 size: 15 residues. The chain's CDR3 is CASSAFGGGRQPQHF. CDR3 coding DNA: TGTGCCAGCAGTGCCTTTGGAGGGGGCAGGCAGCCCCAGCATTTT.

V and J are TRBV5-1 and TRBJ2-3, with a possible D match to TRBD1 (6 bases). The CDR3 loop spans 16 amino acids. V was cut by 4 bases and J by 2 bases, with 17 bases left in between. Germline V gene sequence: CDR1 SGHRS, CDR2 YFSETQ. CDR3 in DNA: TGCGCCAGCAGCAGATACAAAGGGGGAGACACAGATACGCAGTATTTT. It codes for CASSRYKGGDTDTQYF.